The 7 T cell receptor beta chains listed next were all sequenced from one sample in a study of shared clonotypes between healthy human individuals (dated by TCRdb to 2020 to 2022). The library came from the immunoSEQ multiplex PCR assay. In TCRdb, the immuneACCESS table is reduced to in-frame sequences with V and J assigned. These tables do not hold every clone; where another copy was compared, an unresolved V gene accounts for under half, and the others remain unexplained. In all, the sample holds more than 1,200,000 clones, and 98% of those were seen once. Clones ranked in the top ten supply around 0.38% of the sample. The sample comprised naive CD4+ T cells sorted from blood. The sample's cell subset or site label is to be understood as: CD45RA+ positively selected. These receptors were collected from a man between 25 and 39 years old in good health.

In DNA, the CDR3 is TGTGCCAGCAGCTTAGGGCGGACAGTTTGGGCGCAAGAGACCCAGTACTTC. Translated: CASSLGRTVWAQETQYF. The chain has TRBV11-2 and TRBJ2-5; a weak D match, TRBD1 (6 bases). The CDR3 is 17 residues long. Between the trimmed V and J ends, which lost 1 base and 2 bases, there was a span of 17 bases. Germline-derived CDR1 and CDR2 are SGHAT and FQNNGV.

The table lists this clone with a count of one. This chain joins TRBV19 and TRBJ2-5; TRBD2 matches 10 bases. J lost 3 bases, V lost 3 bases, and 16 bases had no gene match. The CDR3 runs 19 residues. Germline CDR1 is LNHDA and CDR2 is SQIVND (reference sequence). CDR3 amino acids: CASSIGSGRAVKSKETQYF. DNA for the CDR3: TGTGCCAGTAGTATTGGAAGCGGGAGGGCCGTAAAATCCAAAGAGACCCAGTACTTC.

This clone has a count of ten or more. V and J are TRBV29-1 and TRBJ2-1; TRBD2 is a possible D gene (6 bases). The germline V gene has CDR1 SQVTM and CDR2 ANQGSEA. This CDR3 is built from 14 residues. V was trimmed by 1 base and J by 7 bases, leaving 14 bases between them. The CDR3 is CSVEGGKGVNEQFF. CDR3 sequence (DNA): TGCAGCGTTGAAGGCGGGAAAGGGGTTAATGAGCAGTTCTTC.

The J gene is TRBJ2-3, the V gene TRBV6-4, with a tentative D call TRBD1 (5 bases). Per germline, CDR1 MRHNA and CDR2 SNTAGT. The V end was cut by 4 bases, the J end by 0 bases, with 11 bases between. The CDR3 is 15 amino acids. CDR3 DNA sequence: TGTGCCAGCAGTGTTCAGGGCACTAGCACAGATACGCAGTATTTT. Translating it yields CASSVQGTSTDTQYF.

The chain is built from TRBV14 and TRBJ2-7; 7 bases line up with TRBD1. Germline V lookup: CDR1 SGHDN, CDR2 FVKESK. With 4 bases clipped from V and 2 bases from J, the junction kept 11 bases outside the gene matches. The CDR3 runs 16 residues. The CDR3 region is CASSRELQGLTYEQYF. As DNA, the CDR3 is TGTGCCAGCAGCCGCGAACTACAGGGGCTGACCTACGAGCAGTACTTC.

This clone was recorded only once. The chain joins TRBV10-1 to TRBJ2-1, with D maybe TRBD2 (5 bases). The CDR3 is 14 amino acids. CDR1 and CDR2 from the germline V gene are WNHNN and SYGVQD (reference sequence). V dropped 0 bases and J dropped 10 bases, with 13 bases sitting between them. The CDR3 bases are TGCGCCAGCAGTGAGTCGGGGTATGAGCGGGAGCAGTTCTTC. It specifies CASSESGYEREQFF.

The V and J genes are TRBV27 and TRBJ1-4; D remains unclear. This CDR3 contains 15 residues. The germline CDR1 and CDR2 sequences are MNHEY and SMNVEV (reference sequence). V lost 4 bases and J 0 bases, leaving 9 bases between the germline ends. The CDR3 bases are TGTGCCAGCAGTTCGATAGCCACAACTAATGAAAAACTGTTTTTT. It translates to CASSSIATTNEKLFF.